Listed here are 17 T cell receptor beta chains from one sample, sequenced in a study of control samples from healthy donors and cancer patients (dated by TCRdb to 2018 to 2020). Library creation used the immunoSEQ multiplex PCR assay. Not all clones reach the TCRdb copy of this immuneACCESS table, which keeps in-frame sequences only. Checked studies attribute under half of the gap to unresolved V genes and leave the rest unexplained. This sample holds 150,000 to 200,000 clones; around 92% were observed only once. 1.5% of the sample is taken by the ten largest. The sequenced sample was blood. Every receptor here comes from a woman aged 30 to 39 in good health.

This clone was found a few times. The chain is built from TRBV30 and TRBJ1-3, with a tentative D call TRBD1 (5 bases). Trimming cost V 1 base and J 4 bases, with 8 bases left between them. There are 13 residues in the CDR3. Germline CDR1 and CDR2: GTSNPN and SVGIG (reference sequence). CDR3 DNA: TGTGCCTGGAGTGGGGGCTGGGGAAACACCATATATTTT. This gives the protein CAWSGGWGNTIYF.

CDR3 in amino acids: CASKGQGALNEKLFF. The CDR3 nucleotides read TGTGCCAGCAAGGGACAGGGGGCTCTTAATGAAAAACTGTTTTTT. This rearrangement joins TRBV6-5 to TRBJ1-4, with 12 bases identical to TRBD1. Looked up from germline, CDR1 is MNHEY and CDR2 is SVGAGI. J was trimmed by 4 bases and V by 7 bases; bases with no gene match: 4. This CDR3 spans 15 amino acids.

The CDR3 loop is CASSLGLADTQYF. In DNA form, the CDR3 reads TGTGCCAGCAGTTTAGGCCTAGCAGATACGCAGTATTTT. V is TRBV27 and J is TRBJ2-3; D unresolved. The ends were cut back, 2 bases at V and 4 bases at J, with 7 bases in the middle. Germline loops: CDR1 MNHEY, CDR2 SMNVEV (reference sequence). This CDR3 has 13 residues.

By share of the sample, this clone is medium-sized (0.01 to 0.1%). The genes are TRBV27 and TRBJ2-3; 7 nucleotides align to TRBD1. The CDR3 sequence is 16 residues long. Germline values: CDR1 MNHEY, CDR2 SMNVEV (reference sequence). Germline trimming cut 4 bases from V and 0 bases from J; bases unmatched to any gene: 7. The DNA for the CDR3 is TGTGCCAGCAGTTCCCCTCAGGGGGTGAGCACAGATACGCAGTATTTT. This encodes CASSSPQGVSTDTQYF.

This clone was seen only a few times. This chain connects TRBV20-1 to TRBJ2-1; the D gene is possibly TRBD2 (6 bases). The CDR3 spans 14 residues. Trimming stripped 3 bases from V and 4 bases from J, with 13 bases between. Germline values: CDR1 DFQATT, CDR2 SNEGSKA (reference sequence). The CDR3 protein is CSASGGSGYNEQFF. CDR3 nucleotide sequence: TGCAGTGCTAGTGGGGGGAGCGGGTACAATGAGCAGTTCTTC.

The chain uses TRBV5-4 and TRBJ2-7; 9 positions match TRBD2. Germline CDR1 SGHNT, CDR2 YYREEE (reference sequence). The CDR3 has 16 amino acids. V trimming: 0 bases; J trimming: 7 bases; junction bases outside the gene matches: 11. CDR3 DNA sequence: TGTGCCAGCAGCTTGGCCGGCGGGAGGGGTATACGGGAGCAGTACTTC. It is translated as CASSLAGGRGIREQYF.

The chain joins TRBV7-9 to TRBJ2-4; 9 bases agree with TRBD1. The CDR3 sequence is 19 residues long. The germline CDR1 and CDR2 sequences are SEHNR and FQNEAQ (reference sequence). V was pared by 5 bases and J by 1 base, with 15 bases of the junction left unmatched. CDR3 coding DNA: TGTGCCAGCAGCGCGAAAGTGGGGACAGGGTCGGGGGCCAAAAACATTCAGTACTTC. Translation gives CASSAKVGTGSGAKNIQYF.

The genes are TRBV4-1 and TRBJ1-6, with D perhaps TRBD1 (5 bases). The V end lost 0 bases, the J end lost 9 bases, and 12 bases lay between the germline ends. The CDR3 totals 15 residues. CDR1 is MGHRA and CDR2 is YSYEKL in the germline V gene. CDR3 region: CASSQDGGLSSPLHF. For the CDR3, the DNA is TGCGCCAGCAGCCAAGATGGGGGGTTGAGTTCACCCCTCCACTTT.

J is TRBJ2-7 and V is TRBV12-3 or TRBV12-4, with 8 bases identical to TRBD1. Losses at the gene ends were 5 bases for V and 5 bases for J; bases not matched to a gene: 2. This CDR3 is 12 amino acids long. The CDR3 region has the DNA TGTGCCAGCAGTCGGGACAGGCACGAGCAGTACTTC. It specifies CASSRDRHEQYF.

The chain is built from TRBV11-2 and TRBJ2-5, with 12 nucleotides matching TRBD2. Germline lookup yields CDR1 SGHAT and CDR2 FQNNGV. V dropped 5 bases and J dropped 1; count of bases not matched to a gene: 5. The CDR3 consists of 16 residues. Here the CDR3 reads CASSLGLAGPQETQYF. CDR3 DNA: TGTGCCAGCAGCCTCGGACTAGCGGGGCCCCAAGAGACCCAGTACTTC.

The genes are TRBV4-2 and TRBJ1-2; no firm D call. Trimming took 1 base from V and 6 from J, leaving 12 bases between them. Germline V CDR1 and CDR2: LGHNA, YNFKEQ. The CDR3 runs to 14 residues. The CDR3 nucleotides read TGTGCCAGCAGCCAAGTCCGGAGGAGAGATGGCTACACCTTC. Translated: CASSQVRRRDGYTF.

V usage is TRBV7-9 and J usage is TRBJ1-2; TRBD1 agrees at 7 bases. Trimming removed 4 bases from V and 2 bases from J; junction bases left unmatched: 4. This CDR3 has 14 amino acids. The germline gives CDR1 SEHNR, CDR2 FQNEAQ (reference sequence). CDR3 loop: CASSSTTGNYGYTF. The CDR3 nucleotides are TGTGCCAGCAGCTCTACGACAGGGAACTATGGCTACACCTTC.

J is TRBJ2-7 and V is TRBV7-9; D perhaps matches TRBD1 (5 bases). V lost 5 bases and J lost 3, with 14 bases in between. Germline CDR1 and CDR2: SEHNR and FQNEAQ (reference sequence). This CDR3 spans 14 amino acids. This CDR3 is CASSRFIDSYEQYF. Here the CDR3 DNA reads TGTGCCAGCAGCCGATTCATTGACAGCTACGAGCAGTACTTC.

The V gene is TRBV6-5, the J gene TRBJ1-1; 11 positions agree with TRBD1. This CDR3 has 16 residues. The V gene's germline CDR1 is MNHEY and CDR2 SVGAGI. J was trimmed by 2 bases and V by 2 bases; bases with no gene match: 4. In nucleotides, the CDR3 is TGTGCCAGCAGTTACGGGACAGGGGGGACAAACACTGAAGCTTTCTTT. It encodes CASSYGTGGTNTEAFF.

V usage is TRBV27 and J usage is TRBJ1-2; D not certain. Per germline, CDR1 MNHEY and CDR2 SMNVEV (reference sequence). Trimming pared 0 bases from V and 7 bases from J, leaving 9 bases between. There are 13 residues in the CDR3. The CDR3 sequence is CASSLSGLSGYTF. The CDR3 nucleotides are TGTGCCAGCAGTTTATCCGGGTTGAGTGGCTACACCTTC.

The CDR3 is CASSVQMNTEAFF. The CDR3 DNA reads TGTGCCAGCAGCGTCCAGATGAACACTGAAGCTTTCTTT. The chain is built from TRBV7-2 and TRBJ1-1; D remains ambiguous. Germline lookup yields CDR1 SGHTA and CDR2 FQGNSA. Trimming left V 5 bases short and J 0 bases short, with 7 bases between. This CDR3 contains 13 residues.

This clone has just a few counts. The chain joins TRBV18 to TRBJ1-2; 7 bases fit TRBD1. The CDR3 length is 14 residues. The V gene's germline CDR1 is KGHSH and CDR2 LQKENI. The V and J ends lost 3 bases and 2 bases, in that order; junction bases with no gene match: 3. CDR3 sequence reads: CASSPGQPNYGYTF. The CDR3 DNA sequence: TGTGCCAGCTCACCGGGACAGCCAAACTATGGCTACACCTTC.